The source of this T cell receptor beta chain is a study of control samples from healthy donors and cancer patients. Germline CDR1 is SGHRS and CDR2 is YFSETQ. The CDR3 is 14 residues long. Between the trimmed V and J ends, which lost 0 bases and 2 bases, there was a span of 9 bases. The protocol was immunoSEQ multiplex PCR, while the TCRdb copy is restricted to in-frame clones and leaves out a portion. The sample contains around 80,000 clones, approximately 89% of which appear only once. Sequences were obtained from blood. The gene calls are TRBV5-1 and TRBJ2-7, with D uncertain. The receptor's source is a man aged 50 to 60 in good health. This chain's CDR3 is CASSLGQVPYEQYF. CDR3 nucleotide sequence: TGCGCCAGCAGCTTGGGGCAGGTTCCCTACGAGCAGTACTTC.